This T cell receptor beta chain was recovered during a study of lymphopenia after photon versus proton radiotherapy. Overall study results and limits: Proton therapy kept repertoires fairly stable, unlike photons, which gained effector/memory cells.

The assay was immunoSEQ multiplex PCR, and TCRdb's table has in-frame clones only and misses some. The sample has 60,000 to 75,000 clones; about nine tenths are singletons. Of note for this clone: Its antigen is not identified.

This receptor was taken from a man older than 75 with esophageal cancer. The specimen was peripheral blood, collected from a patient treated with proton-based radiotherapy.

The DNA of the CDR3 is TGTGCCAGCAGCTTAGGAGGGACCCAGTACTTC. Its protein is CASSLGGTQYF. The chain is built from TRBV11-2 and TRBJ2-5; D unclear. Germline loops: CDR1 SGHAT, CDR2 FQNNGV. The CDR3 is made up of 11 amino acids. Trimming removed 1 base at V and 7 bases at J, with 4 bases between.